These 4 T cell receptor beta chains were all obtained from the same sample, sequenced in a study of blood T cell repertoires in COVID-19. Here immunoSEQ multiplex PCR was the method, and the copy in TCRdb shows in-frame clones only, minus some. Found here are 150,000 to 200,000 clones, roughly 84% of them singletons; the top ten hold around 10%. The sequencing sample was made of peripheral blood. These receptors originate from an elderly woman with acute or convalescent COVID-19.

This sequence joins TRBV7-9 and TRBJ2-5; 8 positions agree with TRBD1. The CDR3 contains 15 residues. With 4 bases clipped from V and 4 bases from J, the junction kept 8 bases outside the gene matches. Germline V gives CDR1 SEHNR, CDR2 FQNEAQ (reference sequence). CDR3 coding DNA: TGTGCCAGCAGCTCCCGGACAGGGCCGGGAGAGACCCAGTACTTC. This gives the protein CASSSRTGPGETQYF.

The genes are TRBV2 and TRBJ1-2, with a possible D match to TRBD1 (6 bases). Germline CDR1 SNHLY, CDR2 FYNNEI. The V gene lost 3 bases and the J gene lost 2 bases, with 16 bases spanning the gap. The CDR3 consists of 16 residues. The CDR3 here is CASSERQGLRNYGYTF. CDR3 nucleotide sequence: TGTGCCAGCAGTGAGCGTCAGGGGCTCAGAAACTATGGCTACACCTTC.

The chain carries TRBV5-1 and TRBJ1-5; D may be TRBD1 (5 bases). V lost 0 bases to trimming and J lost 1 base, with 8 bases between them. Per germline, CDR1 SGHRS and CDR2 YFSETQ. The CDR3 is 15 amino acids. CDR3 DNA sequence: TGCGCCAGCAGCTTGGACGGGGGAAGCAATCAGCCCCAGCATTTT. Its translation is CASSLDGGSNQPQHF.

The gene calls are TRBV5-4 and TRBJ2-2; 10 bases fit TRBD1. V shed 4 bases, J shed 4 bases, and the junction held 7 bases outside the gene matches. Germline V gene sequence: CDR1 SGHNT, CDR2 YYREEE (reference sequence). The CDR3 covers 16 residues. Here the CDR3 DNA reads TGTGCCAGCAGCCATCACGACAGGGGGCGCACCGGGGAGCTGTTTTTT. Its translation: CASSHHDRGRTGELFF. Together with reference TRBV5-4 and TRBJ2-2, the CDR3 gives the full variable domain: ETGVTQSPTHLIKTRGQQVTLRCSSQSGHNTVSWYQQALGQGPQFIFQYYREEENGRGNFPPRFSGLQFPNYSSELNVNALELDDSALYLCASSHHDRGRTGELFFGEGSRLTVL.